This TCR beta chain was documented in a study of blood T cells in healthy people across ages. Study context: T cells yielded about one barcoded beta molecule per two cells through template switching.

The V and J ends lost 3 bases and 0 bases respectively, with 7 bases between them. The CDR3 consists of 14 residues. For the second PCR, which ran for about 7 to 12 cycles, a sample-barcoded 5' primer and a J-beta primer mix were used. MiXCR, run by TCRdb on the 5' RACE reads, gives a single entry per CDR3 protein. The table records 650,000 to 800,000 distinct CDR3 sequences, 40% to 65% of them present only once. Each individual donor underwent a draw of about 9.1 milliliters of peripheral blood. Study-wide results and caveats: Not knowing donor CMV status may have confounded expanded clonotype changes. Among T cells, TCR beta diversity per million cells dropped roughly linearly as age rose.

This clonotype was picked up a small number of times. Its antigen is currently unknown. The specimen was blood. The genes are TRBV12-3 or TRBV12-4 and TRBJ2-3; TRBD1 is a possible D gene (5 bases). This TCR was recovered from a woman of 80 years or more in good health. CDR3 amino acids: CASSFRQSTDTQYF. CDR3 sequence (DNA): TGTGCCAGCAGTTTTAGACAGAGCACAGATACGCAGTATTTT.